The 6 T cell receptor beta chains in this list originate from one sample, sequenced in a study of T cells after posttransplantation cyclophosphamide (dated by TCRdb to about 2016). This specimen's treatment or condition label, per the study, means: high-dose cyclophosphamide on days +3 and +4 as single-agent GVHD prophylaxis. PTCy patients received busulfan and fludarabine conditioning, a related or unrelated marrow graft, and cyclophosphamide on days +3 and +4. Libraries came from the immunoSEQ multiplex PCR assay. Here the immuneACCESS table is served through TCRdb, limited to in-frame sequences with V and J called. Missing clones are a known gap in these copies; in checked studies unresolved V genes cover under half, and the rest lacks a known reason. There are about 3,200 clones in this sample, and none of them is a singleton. The ten largest clones represent about an eighth of the sample. The starting material was PBMCs, obtained after allogeneic stem cell transplant with posttransplant cyclophosphamide. These receptors were obtained from a female patient in her 60s who received an allogeneic stem cell transplant from a related donor and was CMV-positive. After a transplant, certain T cells may trace back to the graft donor.

This clone has at least ten counts. This rearrangement joins TRBV10-1 to TRBJ2-1; 13 bases are a match to TRBD2. J lost 8 bases, V lost 6 bases, and 4 bases had no gene match. The CDR3 spans 14 residues. The germline V gene encodes CDR1 WNHNN and CDR2 SYGVQD (reference sequence). CDR3 sequence reads: CASSGLAGDDEQFF. In DNA form, the CDR3 reads TGCGCCAGCAGCGGACTAGCGGGAGATGATGAGCAGTTCTTC.

This clone was recorded at least ten times. V usage is TRBV7-2 and J usage is TRBJ1-1; D is uncertain. V lost 5 bases and J 1 base, leaving 11 bases between the germline ends. Germline V CDR1 and CDR2: SGHTA, FQGNSA. CDR3 length: 14 amino acids. CDR3 loop: CASSPLRSNTEAFF. In DNA form, the CDR3 reads TGTGCCAGCAGCCCTCTCCGGTCGAACACTGAAGCTTTCTTT.

This clone was detected a few times. The chain joins TRBV25-1 to TRBJ1-2; possible D gene TRBD1, 5 bases. Trimming left V 3 bases short and J 4 bases short, with 9 bases between. This CDR3 spans 13 amino acids. Germline values: CDR1 MGHDK, CDR2 SYGVNS. CDR3 sequence reads: CASSDRVTYGYTF. Here the CDR3 DNA reads TGTGCCAGCAGTGACAGGGTTACCTATGGCTACACCTTC.

This clone was recorded many times. The V gene is TRBV7-8, the J gene TRBJ2-1; no clear D gene. Germline CDR1 SGHVS, CDR2 FQNEAQ. CDR3 length: 14 residues. V dropped 3 bases and J dropped 9 bases, with 15 bases sitting between them. The CDR3 is CASSFSNLGGEQFF. The CDR3 coding sequence is TGTGCCAGCAGCTTTTCGAATCTCGGTGGTGAGCAGTTCTTC. The entire variable domain, with the rest obtained from reference TRBV7-8 and TRBJ2-1, is as follows: GAGVSQSPRYKVAKRGQDVALRCDPISGHVSLFWYQQALGQGPEFLTYFQNEAQLDKSGLPSDRFFAERPEGSVSTLKIQRTQQEDSAVYLCASSFSNLGGEQFFGPGTRLTVL.

This clone was observed many times. The chain recombines TRBV5-1 with TRBJ2-7, with a tentative D call TRBD1 (5 bases). Germline CDR1 reads SGHRS; CDR2 reads YFSETQ. This CDR3 region has 11 residues. The V and J ends lost 0 bases and 10 bases respectively, with 8 bases between them. As DNA, the CDR3 is TGCGCCAGCAGCTTGGGCAGGGCTCAGTACTTC. It is translated as CASSLGRAQYF.

The V call is TRBV28, the J call TRBJ2-7; possibly TRBD2 for D (5 bases). Germline V gives CDR1 MDHEN, CDR2 SYDVKM. The V gene lost 6 bases and the J gene lost 0 bases, with 12 bases spanning the gap. The CDR3 has 14 residues. DNA of the CDR3: TGTGCCAGCAGACCTCCGGGGAGCTCCTACGAGCAGTACTTC. Residues: CASRPPGSSYEQYF.